The rows below give T cell receptor beta chains drawn from one sample of a study of shared clonotypes between healthy human individuals. The table came from immunoSEQ multiplex PCR; TCRdb's copy has only in-frame clones and leaves some out. The sample records over 100,000 clones, roughly 70% being singletons. The sample was memory CD8+ T cells sorted from blood. These receptors all come from a woman in her 30s in good health. The CDR3 runs from the conserved cysteine through the conserved F or W. A D gene is named only where the DNA matches it firmly. Size is omitted from some rows. Given values are once, few, many or a class for expanded clones.

j_gene: TRBJ2-7
d_gene: .
len: 12
abundance: .
v_gene: TRBV4-1
CDR3aa: CASSQGPYEQYF
CDR3nt: TGCGCCAGCAGCCAAGGGCCCTACGAGCAGTACTTC

j_gene: TRBJ2-3
d_gene: .
len: 15
abundance: many
v_gene: TRBV6-5
CDR3aa: CASSYSRGNRDTQYF
CDR3nt: TGTGCCAGCAGTTACTCTCGGGGGAACAGAGATACGCAGTATTTT

j_gene: TRBJ2-2
d_gene: .
len: 12
abundance: .
v_gene: TRBV6-1
CDR3aa: CATRKATGELFF
CDR3nt: TGTGCCACCCGGAAAGCAACCGGGGAGCTGTTTTTT

j_gene: TRBJ2-2
d_gene: TRBD1
len: 17
abundance: .
v_gene: TRBV4-1
CDR3aa: CASSHRIGTGQGGELFF
CDR3nt: TGCGCCAGCAGCCATCGAATAGGGACAGGGCAGGGCGGGGAGCTGTTTTTT

j_gene: TRBJ2-1
d_gene: TRBD2
len: 23
abundance: .
v_gene: TRBV28
CDR3aa: CASSSYPLKDRGTSTYSYNEQFF
CDR3nt: TGTGCCAGCAGCTCCTACCCTCTGAAGGACAGAGGGACTAGCACATACTCCTACAATGAGCAGTTCTTC

j_gene: TRBJ2-6
d_gene: .
len: 15
abundance: .
v_gene: TRBV6-6
CDR3aa: CASSYSRPGANVLTF
CDR3nt: TGTGCCAGCAGTTACTCGAGACCCGGGGCCAACGTCCTGACTTTC

j_gene: TRBJ1-1
d_gene: .
len: 14
abundance: .
v_gene: TRBV4-1
CDR3aa: CASSRIIMNTEAFF
CDR3nt: TGCGCCAGCAGCCGTATAATAATGAACACTGAAGCTTTCTTT

j_gene: TRBJ2-1
d_gene: .
len: 13
abundance: .
v_gene: TRBV10-3
CDR3aa: CAIRAEGRDEQFF
CDR3nt: TGTGCCATCAGGGCTGAAGGGCGGGATGAGCAGTTCTTC

j_gene: TRBJ2-7
d_gene: .
len: 13
abundance: .
v_gene: TRBV28
CDR3aa: CASSLRFLNEQYF
CDR3nt: TGTGCCAGCAGTTTAAGGTTCCTAAACGAGCAGTACTTC

j_gene: TRBJ2-7
d_gene: .
len: 11
abundance: few
v_gene: TRBV13
CDR3aa: CASSPSHEQYF
CDR3nt: TGTGCCAGCAGCCCCTCTCACGAGCAGTACTTC

j_gene: TRBJ2-1
d_gene: .
len: 13
abundance: .
v_gene: TRBV30
CDR3aa: CAWSLGTMGEQFF
CDR3nt: TGTGCCTGGAGTTTGGGGACAATGGGGGAGCAGTTCTTC

j_gene: TRBJ2-7
d_gene: .
len: 14
abundance: .
v_gene: TRBV27
CDR3aa: CASSLSPTSYEQYF
CDR3nt: TGTGCCAGCAGTTTATCCCCGACGAGCTACGAGCAGTACTTC

j_gene: TRBJ2-5
d_gene: TRBD2
len: 16
abundance: .
v_gene: TRBV28
CDR3aa: CASSYPLAGGGETQYF
CDR3nt: TGTGCCAGCAGTTACCCTCTAGCGGGAGGGGGAGAGACCCAGTACTTC

j_gene: TRBJ2-1
d_gene: TRBD2
len: 16
abundance: few
v_gene: TRBV4-1
CDR3aa: CASSLRSSGSLNEQFF
CDR3nt: TGCGCCAGCAGCCTCCGGTCTAGCGGGAGTCTCAATGAGCAGTTCTTC

j_gene: TRBJ2-5
d_gene: .
len: 13
abundance: .
v_gene: TRBV6-1
CDR3aa: CASSVVGGETQYF
CDR3nt: TGTGCCAGCAGTGTCGTGGGCGGGGAGACCCAGTACTTC

j_gene: TRBJ1-1
d_gene: .
len: 12
abundance: .
v_gene: TRBV9
CDR3aa: CASSSNGREAFF
CDR3nt: TGTGCCAGCAGCTCCAATGGAAGAGAAGCTTTCTTT

j_gene: TRBJ2-2
d_gene: .
len: 15
abundance: .
v_gene: TRBV14
CDR3aa: CASSQDRMGHGELFF
CDR3nt: TGTGCCAGCAGCCAAGATCGTATGGGTCACGGGGAGCTGTTTTTT

j_gene: TRBJ1-4
d_gene: .
len: 16
abundance: .
v_gene: TRBV11-2
CDR3aa: CASSLGSFSGRQELFF
CDR3nt: TGTGCCAGCAGCTTGGGCAGCTTCTCCGGGCGCCAGGAACTGTTTTTT

j_gene: TRBJ1-4
d_gene: .
len: 11
abundance: few
v_gene: TRBV6-6
CDR3aa: CASSLGEKLFF
CDR3nt: TGTGCCAGCAGTTTGGGTGAAAAACTGTTTTTT

j_gene: TRBJ1-2
d_gene: TRBD1
len: 13
abundance: .
v_gene: TRBV5-4
CDR3aa: CASSLEQGKGYTF
CDR3nt: TGTGCCAGCAGCTTGGAACAGGGGAAAGGCTACACCTTC

j_gene: TRBJ2-3
d_gene: TRBD1
len: 16
abundance: many
v_gene: TRBV7-9
CDR3aa: CASSLVQGVHTDTQYF
CDR3nt: TGTGCCAGCAGCTTAGTACAGGGGGTCCACACAGATACGCAGTATTTT

j_gene: TRBJ2-7
d_gene: TRBD2
len: 16
abundance: .
v_gene: TRBV11-3
CDR3aa: CASSPILLAGEHEQYF
CDR3nt: TGTGCCAGCAGCCCAATTCTCCTAGCGGGAGAGCACGAGCAGTACTTC

j_gene: TRBJ2-3
d_gene: .
len: 15
abundance: once
v_gene: TRBV10-3
CDR3aa: CAISGWTHSTDTQYF
CDR3nt: TGTGCCATCAGTGGATGGACACATAGCACAGATACGCAGTATTTT

j_gene: TRBJ2-5
d_gene: .
len: 14
abundance: .
v_gene: TRBV10-2
CDR3aa: CASSAQGGGETQYF
CDR3nt: TGCGCCAGCAGCGCTCAGGGGGGCGGAGAGACCCAGTACTTC

j_gene: TRBJ2-3
d_gene: .
len: 17
abundance: once
v_gene: TRBV5-1
CDR3aa: CASSGQGSYYFTDTQYF
CDR3nt: TGCGCCAGCAGCGGTCAGGGTTCGTATTATTTCACAGATACGCAGTATTTT

j_gene: TRBJ2-3
d_gene: TRBD2
len: 17
abundance: .
v_gene: TRBV9
CDR3aa: CASSTRTSGSDRDTQYF
CDR3nt: TGTGCCAGCAGCACCCGGACTAGCGGGAGTGACAGGGATACGCAGTATTTT

j_gene: TRBJ2-3
d_gene: .
len: 17
abundance: many
v_gene: TRBV4-1
CDR3aa: CASSQTPTDPSTDTQYF
CDR3nt: TGCGCCAGCAGCCAAACACCGACAGATCCTAGCACAGATACGCAGTATTTT

j_gene: TRBJ2-3
d_gene: TRBD2
len: 14
abundance: few
v_gene: TRBV9
CDR3aa: CASSVAGGSDTQYF
CDR3nt: TGTGCCAGCAGCGTAGCGGGAGGCTCGGATACGCAGTATTTT

j_gene: TRBJ2-7
d_gene: .
len: 11
abundance: .
v_gene: TRBV28
CDR3aa: CASRIESEQYF
CDR3nt: TGTGCCAGCAGGATTGAGAGCGAGCAGTACTTC

j_gene: TRBJ2-6
d_gene: .
len: 15
abundance: many
v_gene: TRBV6-1
CDR3aa: CASSFDFSGANVLTF
CDR3nt: TGTGCCAGCAGCTTCGACTTCTCTGGGGCCAACGTCCTGACTTTC

j_gene: TRBJ1-2
d_gene: .
len: 15
abundance: .
v_gene: TRBV6-1
CDR3aa: CASSEGEGVNYGYTF
CDR3nt: TGTGCCAGCAGTGAAGGTGAGGGAGTCAACTATGGCTACACCTTC

j_gene: TRBJ2-5
d_gene: TRBD2
len: 18
abundance: .
v_gene: TRBV25-1
CDR3aa: CASSAPTIISGTQETQYF
CDR3nt: TGTGCCAGCAGCGCACCTACCATCATCAGCGGGACCCAAGAGACCCAGTACTTC

j_gene: TRBJ2-7
d_gene: TRBD1
len: 16
abundance: few
v_gene: TRBV15
CDR3aa: CATSRDTADRGYEQYF
CDR3nt: TGTGCCACCAGCAGAGATACCGCAGACAGGGGTTACGAGCAGTACTTC

j_gene: TRBJ2-7
d_gene: TRBD2
len: 14
abundance: .
v_gene: TRBV29-1
CDR3aa: CSVEWVAGSYEQYF
CDR3nt: TGCAGCGTTGAATGGGTAGCGGGTTCCTACGAGCAGTACTTC

j_gene: TRBJ2-1
d_gene: .
len: 12
abundance: .
v_gene: TRBV27
CDR3aa: CASSFGGREQFF
CDR3nt: TGTGCCAGCAGTTTCGGCGGGCGGGAGCAGTTCTTC

j_gene: TRBJ2-5
d_gene: .
len: 13
abundance: .
v_gene: TRBV6-6
CDR3aa: CASSYPEQETQYF
CDR3nt: TGTGCCAGCAGTTACCCAGAACAAGAGACCCAGTACTTC

j_gene: TRBJ1-1
d_gene: .
len: 16
abundance: .
v_gene: TRBV28
CDR3aa: CASSSPLETKNTEAFF
CDR3nt: TGTGCCAGCAGCTCCCCCCTGGAGACCAAGAACACTGAAGCTTTCTTT

j_gene: TRBJ1-5
d_gene: TRBD1
len: 17
abundance: once
v_gene: TRBV30
CDR3aa: CAWSETGQILSNQPQHF
CDR3nt: TGTGCCTGGAGTGAGACAGGGCAGATACTTAGCAATCAGCCCCAGCATTTT

j_gene: TRBJ1-2
d_gene: .
len: 11
abundance: .
v_gene: TRBV28
CDR3aa: CASGHNYGYTF
CDR3nt: TGTGCCAGCGGACATAACTATGGCTACACCTTC

j_gene: TRBJ2-5
d_gene: .
len: 15
abundance: .
v_gene: TRBV29-1
CDR3aa: CSVEDPAGLQETQYF
CDR3nt: TGCAGCGTTGAAGATCCCGCTGGACTCCAAGAGACCCAGTACTTC

j_gene: TRBJ1-4
d_gene: TRBD1
len: 17
abundance: many
v_gene: TRBV5-1
CDR3aa: CASSPGQNRGGDEKLFF
CDR3nt: TGCGCCAGCAGCCCCGGACAAAACAGGGGGGGTGATGAAAAACTGTTTTTT

j_gene: TRBJ1-1
d_gene: .
len: 14
abundance: .
v_gene: TRBV25-1
CDR3aa: CASSARDGGPEAFF
CDR3nt: TGTGCCAGCAGTGCACGGGACGGGGGTCCTGAAGCTTTCTTT

j_gene: TRBJ2-3
d_gene: TRBD2
len: 15
abundance: .
v_gene: TRBV7-6
CDR3aa: CASSLVAGGGDTQYF
CDR3nt: TGTGCCAGCAGCTTAGTAGCGGGAGGGGGAGATACGCAGTATTTT

j_gene: TRBJ1-5
d_gene: .
len: 12
abundance: few
v_gene: TRBV6-1
CDR3aa: CASRTLGQPQHF
CDR3nt: TGTGCCAGCAGGACCCTGGGTCAGCCCCAGCATTTT

j_gene: TRBJ1-1
d_gene: TRBD1
len: 14
abundance: .
v_gene: TRBV28
CDR3aa: CASSRQGARTEAFF
CDR3nt: TGTGCCAGCAGTAGACAGGGGGCGCGTACTGAAGCTTTCTTT

j_gene: TRBJ2-7
d_gene: .
len: 17
abundance: .
v_gene: TRBV11-2
CDR3aa: CASSLDLLGSSDYEQYF
CDR3nt: TGTGCCAGCAGCTTAGACCTCCTTGGATCTAGCGACTACGAGCAGTACTTC

j_gene: TRBJ1-5
d_gene: .
len: 12
abundance: .
v_gene: TRBV6-1
CDR3aa: CASTEVGQPQHF
CDR3nt: TGTGCCAGCACCGAGGTCGGTCAGCCCCAGCATTTT

j_gene: TRBJ2-7
d_gene: .
len: 15
abundance: .
v_gene: TRBV4-1
CDR3aa: CASSQVERTRPEQYF
CDR3nt: TGCGCCAGCAGCCAAGTTGAAAGGACGAGACCCGAGCAGTACTTC

j_gene: TRBJ2-7
d_gene: .
len: 11
abundance: .
v_gene: TRBV27
CDR3aa: CATSWGAGQYF
CDR3nt: TGTGCCACTTCTTGGGGGGCGGGGCAGTACTTC

j_gene: TRBJ1-5
d_gene: .
len: 13
abundance: few
v_gene: TRBV6-4
CDR3aa: CASSEMSNQPQHF
CDR3nt: TGTGCCAGCAGTGAGATGAGCAATCAGCCCCAGCATTTT